These 14 T cell receptor beta chains came from one sample sequenced in a study of blood T cell repertoires in COVID-19. Using immunoSEQ multiplex PCR, the repertoire was profiled, and TCRdb retains in-frame clones only, with some absent. The table shows about 180,000 clones, with less than 90% occurring only once. The sample was peripheral blood. All receptors come from a woman aged 70-85 years with COVID-19, enrolled during active disease.

The J gene is TRBJ2-1, the V gene TRBV11-2; D possibly corresponds to TRBD2 (6 bases). Trimming took 1 base from V and 7 from J, leaving 8 bases between them. This CDR3 contains 13 residues. The germline CDR1 and CDR2 sequences are SGHAT and FQNNGV. This chain's CDR3 is CASSLGLVNEQFF. The CDR3 DNA follows: TGTGCCAGCAGCTTAGGACTAGTTAATGAGCAGTTCTTC.

The chain joins TRBV6-5 to TRBJ2-1; tentatively, D is TRBD1 (5 bases). V shed 5 bases and J shed 0 bases, with 11 bases lying between them. Germline assignment: CDR1 MNHEY and CDR2 SVGAGI. This CDR3 has 15 amino acids. As DNA, the CDR3 is TGTGCCAGCAGTCCAGGGTCCCTCTCCTACAATGAGCAGTTCTTC. This encodes CASSPGSLSYNEQFF.

The gene calls are TRBV5-1 and TRBJ1-4, with a possible D match to TRBD1 (5 bases). The germline V and J ends were trimmed by 0 bases and 0 bases, with 9 bases remaining between them. CDR1 is SGHRS, CDR2 YFSETQ, per germline. This CDR3 is built from 16 residues. The CDR3 bases are TGCGCCAGCAGCTTGGAGGGGTTTGCAACTAATGAAAAACTGTTTTTT. Translated: CASSLEGFATNEKLFF. Drawing the rest from reference TRBV5-1 and TRBJ1-4, the complete variable domain is KAGVTQTPRYLIKTRGQQVTLSCSPISGHRSVSWYQQTPGQGLQFLFEYFSETQRNKGNFPGRFSGRQFSNSRSEMNVSTLELGDSALYLCASSLEGFATNEKLFFGSGTQLSVL.

The table lists this clone with a few counts. The chain is built from TRBV28 and TRBJ1-3, with unresolved D. Per the germline V gene, CDR1 is MDHEN and CDR2 is SYDVKM. Trimming stripped 5 bases from V and 0 bases from J, with 8 bases between. The CDR3 extends over 14 amino acids. CDR3 sequence (DNA): TGTGCCAGCAGTGTCGGGTTCTCTGGAAACACCATATATTTT. This translates into CASSVGFSGNTIYF.

The V gene is TRBV29-1, the J gene TRBJ1-5; D perhaps matches TRBD1 (6 bases). Trimming removed 4 bases from V and 1 base from J, with 20 bases in between. This CDR3 spans 17 amino acids. Germline CDR1 is SQVTM and CDR2 is ANQGSEA. Here the CDR3 reads CSVGAPESQGSNQPQHF. CDR3 bases: TGCAGCGTTGGGGCCCCCGAATCACAGGGAAGCAATCAGCCCCAGCATTTT.

The chain recombines TRBV24-1 with TRBJ2-3; 10 positions match TRBD2. The length of the CDR3 is 16 residues. The V segment lost 6 bases and the J segment 4 bases; nucleotides outside the gene matches: 9. Germline CDR1 is KGHDR and CDR2 is SFDVKD. CDR3 amino acids: CATSSSSGRKSDTQYF. CDR3 coding DNA: TGTGCCACCAGTAGTTCTAGCGGGAGAAAGTCAGATACGCAGTATTTT.

V gene TRBV30 combines with J gene TRBJ1-6, with 10 positions matching TRBD1. Germline V gene data show CDR1 as GTSNPN and CDR2 as SVGIG (reference sequence). J was trimmed by 7 bases and V by 4 bases; bases with no gene match: 10. The CDR3 loop spans 16 amino acids. CDR3 protein: CAWNFRDRGRNSPLHF. The CDR3 nucleotides are TGTGCCTGGAACTTCCGGGACAGGGGTCGGAATTCACCCCTCCACTTT.

V usage is TRBV6-5 and J usage is TRBJ1-2, with a weak D call TRBD1 (5 bases). Between the trimmed V and J ends, which lost 6 bases and 8 bases, there was a span of 19 bases. This CDR3 has 14 amino acids. Germline lookup yields CDR1 MNHEY and CDR2 SVGAGI. CDR3 amino acids: CASRRQSQGEGYTF. In nucleotides, the CDR3 is TGTGCCAGCAGGAGACAGTCCCAAGGTGAGGGCTACACCTTC.

V and J are TRBV10-1 and TRBJ1-2; D unclear. The V and J ends lost 3 bases and 2 bases respectively, with 7 bases between them. The CDR3 runs 13 residues. The germline CDR1 and CDR2 sequences are WNHNN and SYGVQD (reference sequence). The CDR3 sequence is CASSESGNYGYTF. The CDR3 coding sequence is TGCGCCAGCAGTGAATCAGGAAACTATGGCTACACCTTC.

The chain combines TRBV19 with TRBJ2-1, with 7 bases fitting TRBD2. Germline V gene sequence: CDR1 LNHDA, CDR2 SQIVND (reference sequence). CDR3 length: 16 residues. The ends lost 3 bases at V and 3 bases at J; junction bases unmatched: 8. CDR3 in DNA: TGTGCCAGTAGTATCGCCAGGTGGGAGGGCTACAATGAGCAGTTCTTC. As protein: CASSIARWEGYNEQFF.

The chain has TRBV11-3 and TRBJ2-1; D possibly corresponds to TRBD1 (6 bases). Germline V gene sequence: CDR1 SGHNT, CDR2 YENEEA. This CDR3 is built from 14 residues. Trimming shortened V by 5 bases and J by 1 base, and 9 bases separated the two germline ends. CDR3 sequence (DNA): TGTGCCAGCAGCACGGACAGTTCCTACAATGAGCAGTTCTTC. Residues: CASSTDSSYNEQFF. Complete variable domain (other parts from reference TRBV11-3 and TRBJ2-1): EAGVVQSPRYKIIEKKQPVAFWCNPISGHNTLYWYLQNLGQGPELLIRYENEEAVDDSQLPKDRFSAERLKGVDSTLKIQPAELGDSAVYLCASSTDSSYNEQFFGPGTRLTVL.

This chain uses TRBV28 with TRBJ2-1; tentative D call: TRBD1 (5 bases). The length of the CDR3 is 15 residues. Germline values: CDR1 MDHEN, CDR2 SYDVKM. V lost 3 bases to trimming and J lost 8 bases, with 17 bases between them. The CDR3 nucleotides read TGTGCCAGCAGTTTTACCGGTCCAGGGTTGTATGAGCAGTTCTTC. It is translated as CASSFTGPGLYEQFF.

The chain has TRBV2 and TRBJ2-7; TRBD1 is a possible D gene (5 bases). This CDR3 spans 14 amino acids. Germline-derived CDR1 and CDR2 are SNHLY and FYNNEI. V dropped 2 bases and J dropped 5 bases, with 13 bases sitting between them. CDR3 bases: TGTGCCAGCAGTGAAATCCAGGGTGTGGACGAGCAGTACTTC. Translation: CASSEIQGVDEQYF.

V usage is TRBV14 and J usage is TRBJ2-2; 9 bases are a match to TRBD2. The germline gives CDR1 SGHDN, CDR2 FVKESK. Unmatched junction bases numbered 4, after V lost 1 base and J lost 7 bases. There are 15 residues in the CDR3. The CDR3 region is CASSQVAGVVGELFF. The CDR3 nucleotides read TGTGCCAGCAGCCAAGTAGCGGGAGTTGTCGGGGAGCTGTTTTTT. Complete variable domain (other parts from reference TRBV14 and TRBJ2-2): EAGVTQFPSHSVIEKGQTVTLRCDPISGHDNLYWYRRVMGKEIKFLLHFVKESKQDESGMPNNRFLAERTGGTYSTLKVQPAELEDSGVYFCASSQVAGVVGELFFGEGSRLTVL.